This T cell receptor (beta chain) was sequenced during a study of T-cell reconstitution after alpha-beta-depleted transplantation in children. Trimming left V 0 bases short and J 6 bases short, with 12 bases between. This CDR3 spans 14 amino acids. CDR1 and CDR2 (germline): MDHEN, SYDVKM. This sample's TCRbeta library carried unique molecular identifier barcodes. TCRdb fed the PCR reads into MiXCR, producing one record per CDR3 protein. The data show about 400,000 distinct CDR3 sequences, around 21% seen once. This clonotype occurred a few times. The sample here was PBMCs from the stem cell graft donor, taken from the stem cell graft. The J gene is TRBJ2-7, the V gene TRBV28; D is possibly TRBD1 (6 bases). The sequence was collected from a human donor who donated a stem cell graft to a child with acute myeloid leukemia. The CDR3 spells CASSLWTGLREQYF. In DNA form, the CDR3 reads TGTGCCAGCAGTTTATGGACAGGCTTGCGCGAGCAGTACTTC.